This entry lists 8 T cell receptor beta chains sequenced from one sample in a study of regulatory T cells in long-lasting Graves disease. Arm-PCR of CDR3 regions and iRepertoire HTBI primers were used to build TCR beta libraries. TCRdb itself ran the multiplex PCR reads through MiXCR, one entry per CDR3 protein. This table holds some 600,000 distinct CDR3 sequences, roughly a sixth found once. Time point given: newly diagnosed GD, antithyroid drugs for less than 3 months. PBMCs were the source of the RNA used for TCR sequencing. These data are also associated with another study on T cells in Graves' hyperthyroidism and ophthalmopathy.

The starting material was peripheral blood mononuclear cells (PBMCs), obtained at new diagnosis, from a patient treated with antithyroid drugs. The receptor source for this set is a young man with Graves disease.

This clonotype has a count of ten or more. This chain links TRBV12-3 or TRBV12-4 with TRBJ2-7; TRBD1 aligns across 7 bases. The V gene end was trimmed by 2 bases and the J gene end by 0 bases; junction bases not matched to a gene: 10. The CDR3 loop spans 17 amino acids. The CDR3 protein is CASSLRIGRDSSYEQYF. The CDR3 coding sequence is TGTGCCAGCAGTTTAAGAATAGGCAGGGACAGCTCCTACGAGCAGTACTTC.

In this sample, this clonotype turned up a few times. Being one base from a much bigger clone, this may be a read error. The chain recombines TRBV30 with TRBJ1-3; D not certain. CDR1 GTSNPN and CDR2 SVGIG come from the germline V gene (reference sequence). The ends were cut back, 0 bases at V and 4 bases at J, with 10 bases in the middle. This CDR3 has 14 amino acids. CDR3 nucleotides: TGTGCCTGGAGTGTTAAGGAAGCAGGAAACACCATATATTTT. As protein: CAWSVKEAGNTIYF.

This clonotype was seen only once. The genes are TRBV20-1 and TRBJ2-7; 9 positions match TRBD2. Germline CDR1 DFQATT, CDR2 SNEGSKA (reference sequence). J was trimmed by 7 bases and V by 6 bases; bases with no gene match: 10. CDR3 length: 13 residues. This CDR3 reads CSATGTSLVEQYF. CDR3 DNA: TGCAGTGCCACCGGGACTAGCCTCGTTGAGCAGTACTTC.

The J gene is TRBJ2-3, the V gene TRBV2, with 8 bases aligning to TRBD2. The CDR3 sequence is 17 residues long. Germline-derived CDR1 and CDR2 are SNHLY and FYNNEI. The V and J ends lost 7 bases and 2 bases, in that order; junction bases with no gene match: 14. The CDR3 sequence: CASKFLSAGGSTDTQYF. In nucleotides, the CDR3 is TGTGCCAGCAAGTTCCTCAGCGCGGGAGGTTCCACAGATACGCAGTATTTT.

CDR3 nucleotides: TGCAGTGCTAGGGCCCAGTTTCCGGGACAGGGGGCTAACACCGGGGAGCTGTTTTTT. Translating it yields CSARAQFPGQGANTGELFF. The chain employs TRBV20-1 and TRBJ2-2, with 12 bases identical to TRBD1. The V segment lost 3 bases and the J segment 2 bases; nucleotides outside the gene matches: 13. CDR3 length: 19 amino acids. Germline-derived CDR1 and CDR2 are DFQATT and SNEGSKA (reference sequence).

This clonotype was seen more than once but under ten times. This sequence joins TRBV11-2 and TRBJ2-1, with 8 bases lining up with TRBD1. CDR1 is SGHAT, CDR2 FQNNGV, per germline. The CDR3 has 16 amino acids. With V trimmed by 1 base and J by 6 bases, 8 bases remained unmatched. The CDR3 DNA sequence: TGTGCCAGCAGCTTAGCCCCGACAGGGGCTCCCAATGAGCAGTTCTTC. Translated: CASSLAPTGAPNEQFF.

This clonotype was seen only a few times. This chain uses TRBV18 with TRBJ2-3; D possibly corresponds to TRBD2 (5 bases). V lost 2 bases to trimming and J lost 1 base, with 13 bases between them. CDR1 and CDR2 from the germline V gene are KGHSH and LQKENI. This CDR3 region has 16 residues. The CDR3 region is CASSPSRGWGTDTQYF. CDR3 nucleotides: TGTGCCAGCTCACCAAGTCGGGGTTGGGGCACAGATACGCAGTATTTT.

The chain carries TRBV12-3 or TRBV12-4 and TRBJ2-3, with TRBD2 identical over 8 bases. V was clipped by 5 bases and J by 3 bases; unmatched bases: 7. The CDR3 is made up of 15 amino acids. Written as DNA, the CDR3 is TGTGCCAGCAGTCCTCGGGGGGGGCCGACAGATACGCAGTATTTT. This sequence encodes CASSPRGGPTDTQYF.